The 8 T cell receptor beta chains reported below all come from one sample, sequenced in a study of CD4 T cells in relation to SARS-CoV-2 and coronaviruses. Sequenced by immunoSEQ multiplex PCR; TCRdb stores in-frame clones only, minus some. The top ten clones hold more than 1.1% of a sample with around 56,000 clones, about nine tenths of them seen once. Before the COVID-19 pandemic, during about 2011-2019, CD4+ T cells were taken from unexposed donors. Sequenced sample: memory CD4+ T cells from PBMCs. The receptors were gathered from a human donor in good health.

This rearrangement joins TRBV7-2 to TRBJ2-1; 12 nucleotides align to TRBD2. J lost 4 bases, V lost 4 bases, and 5 bases had no gene match. Germline V CDR1 and CDR2: SGHTA, FQGNSA. This CDR3 region has 16 residues. In DNA form, the CDR3 reads TGTGCCAGCAGCTGGACTAGCGGGGCCGGGTACAATGAGCAGTTCTTC. Translation: CASSWTSGAGYNEQFF.

The rearrangement joins TRBV5-1 to TRBJ2-1; D may correspond to TRBD1 or TRBD2 (5 bases each). The CDR3 totals 14 residues. Germline V lookup: CDR1 SGHRS, CDR2 YFSETQ. V lost 3 bases and J 8 bases, leaving 15 bases between the germline ends. The CDR3 DNA is TGCGCCAGCAGCTGGGGCGAGGGTACCGATGAGCAGTTCTTC. Its protein is CASSWGEGTDEQFF.

The genes are TRBV9 and TRBJ2-3; D may be TRBD2 (6 bases). The length of the CDR3 is 16 residues. Germline CDR1 and CDR2: SGDLS and YYNGEE. Trimming took 4 bases from V and 3 from J, leaving 18 bases between them. CDR3 region: CASSPRGGARTDTQYF. The CDR3 DNA sequence: TGTGCCAGCAGCCCCCGAGGAGGGGCAAGAACAGATACGCAGTATTTT. Variable domain in full (rest from reference TRBV9 and TRBJ2-3): DSGVTQTPKHLITATGQRVTLRCSPRSGDLSVYWYQQSLDQGLQFLIQYYNGEERAKGNILERFSAQQFPDLHSELNLSSLELGDSALYFCASSPRGGARTDTQYFGPGTRLTVL.

The V and J genes are TRBV18 and TRBJ1-3, with TRBD1 identical over 9 bases. The CDR3 contains 16 residues. Per the germline V gene, CDR1 is KGHSH and CDR2 is LQKENI. V lost 3 bases to trimming and J lost 2 bases; unmatched junction nucleotides: 5. Written as DNA, the CDR3 is TGTGCCAGCTCACCGAACAGGGGGCCCACTGGAAACACCATATATTTT. Translating gives CASSPNRGPTGNTIYF. The full variable domain, with the rest looked up from reference TRBV18 and TRBJ1-3, is NAGVMQNPRHLVRRRGQEARLRCSPMKGHSHVYWYRQLPEEGLKFMVYLQKENIIDESGMPKERFSAEFPKEGPSILRIQQVVRGDSAAYFCASSPNRGPTGNTIYFGEGSWLTVV.

DNA for the CDR3: TGCGCCAGCAGCTTCGGGGGGAACTCCTACAATGAGCAGTTCTTC. Protein sequence: CASSFGGNSYNEQFF. The V gene is TRBV5-1, the J gene TRBJ2-1, with 7 bases that match TRBD2. CDR1 is SGHRS, CDR2 YFSETQ, per germline. Germline trimming cut 2 bases from V and 0 bases from J; bases unmatched to any gene: 2. This CDR3 has 15 amino acids.

This clone was observed a single time. This chain joins TRBV19 and TRBJ2-5; the D gene is possibly TRBD2 (5 bases). V lost 5 bases to trimming and J lost 5 bases, with 15 bases between them. Per germline, CDR1 LNHDA and CDR2 SQIVND (reference sequence). CDR3 size: 14 residues. CDR3 coding DNA: TGTGCCAGTAGTTGGGCCAGCGGCGGGGAGACCCAGTACTTC. This sequence encodes CASSWASGGETQYF.

This rearrangement joins TRBV5-1 to TRBJ2-2; D is ambiguous. CDR1 and CDR2 (germline): SGHRS, YFSETQ. V lost 2 bases and J lost 6, with 14 bases in between. There are 15 residues in the CDR3. CDR3 sequence: CASSFELRVPGELFF. The CDR3 DNA reads TGCGCCAGCAGCTTTGAGCTAAGGGTTCCCGGGGAGCTGTTTTTT.

The chain recombines TRBV7-8 with TRBJ1-1; TRBD1 matches 9 bases. This CDR3 contains 15 residues. Germline trimming cut 5 bases from V and 4 bases from J; bases unmatched to any gene: 8. CDR1 and CDR2 (germline): SGHVS, FQNEAQ. The CDR3 DNA follows: TGTGCCAGCAGCCAAAACCCGACAGGGGGCACTGAAGCTTTCTTT. This encodes CASSQNPTGGTEAFF.